This is a list of T cell receptor beta chains from one sample in a study of T cell repertoires in cytomegalovirus infection. No antigen has been assigned to these receptors. From the reads, TCRdb called clonotypes with MiXCR, one entry per CDR3 protein. This table holds about 920,000 distinct CDR3 sequences, approximately 31% found once. The starting material was cultured CD8+ T cells from PBMCs, obtained from culture after CMV antigen stimulation. Every receptor here comes from a human donor in good health (CMV status not recorded). Some clones in this sample may be carry-over from other donors' samples. The CDR3 runs from the conserved cysteine through the conserved F or W. Each record gives: V gene, D gene, J gene, clone size, CDR3 protein, CDR3 DNA. A D gene is named only where the DNA matches it firmly. Expanded clones are given a class, and other clones once, few, many or no size at all.

V: TRBV7-2; D: .; J: TRBJ2-2; size: many; CDR3: CASSFPTGELFF; DNA: TGTGCCAGCAGCTTTCCAACCGGGGAGCTGTTTTTT
V: TRBV10-3; D: TRBD1; J: TRBJ1-4; size: few; CDR3: CAISEETGFNEKLFF; DNA: TGTGCCATCAGTGAGGAGACAGGGTTTAATGAAAAACTGTTTTTT
V: TRBV12-3/TRBV12-4; D: .; J: TRBJ2-2; size: .; CDR3: CASSFLLTGELFF; DNA: TGTGCCAGCAGTTTCCTACTCACCGGGGAGCTGTTTTTT
V: TRBV20-1; D: .; J: TRBJ2-1; size: once; CDR3: CSAIDRKIQIGFSYNEQFF; DNA: TGCAGTGCTATCGATCGGAAGATACAAATTGGATTCTCCTACAATGAGCAGTTCTTC
V: TRBV5-6; D: .; J: TRBJ2-3; size: .; CDR3: CASSLGGGETDTQYF; DNA: TGTGCCAGCAGCTTGGGGGGTGGGGAGACAGATACGCAGTATTTT
V: TRBV5-6; D: .; J: TRBJ2-7; size: few; CDR3: CASSLGLPYEQYF; DNA: TGTGCCAGCAGCTTGGGACTTCCATACGAGCAGTACTTC
V: TRBV12-3/TRBV12-4; D: TRBD1; J: TRBJ1-6; size: .; CDR3: CASHSQDRSEGALHF; DNA: TGTGCCAGCCACTCGCAGGACAGGTCGGAAGGGGCCCTCCACTTT
V: TRBV7-8; D: TRBD2; J: TRBJ2-7; size: .; CDR3: CASSLEGLLGYEQYF; DNA: TGTGCCAGCAGCTTAGAGGGACTACTGGGCTACGAGCAGTACTTC
V: TRBV27; D: .; J: TRBJ1-6; size: few; CDR3: CASTGYNSPLHF; DNA: TGTGCCAGCACGGGCTATAATTCACCCCTCCACTTT
V: TRBV12-3/TRBV12-4; D: TRBD1; J: TRBJ1-6; size: few; CDR3: CASSPQGPSSYNSPLHF; DNA: TGTGCCAGCAGTCCACAGGGGCCCAGCTCCTATAATTCACCCCTCCACTTT
V: TRBV7-6; D: .; J: TRBJ1-3; size: many; CDR3: CASSLPGRGSGNTIYF; DNA: TGTGCCAGCAGCTTACCGGGACGGGGCTCTGGAAACACCATATATTTT
V: TRBV4-3; D: .; J: TRBJ1-5; size: few; CDR3: CASSQDHTALFYQPQHF; DNA: TGCGCCAGCAGCCAAGACCACACAGCCCTCTTCTATCAGCCCCAGCATTTT
V: TRBV6-5; D: .; J: TRBJ1-2; size: .; CDR3: CASSYYRGSNGYTF; DNA: TGTGCCAGCAGTTACTACCGAGGAAGCAATGGCTACACCTTC
V: TRBV19; D: .; J: TRBJ1-5; size: few; CDR3: CASSILRHLPHNQPQHF; DNA: TGTGCCAGTAGTATTCTCCGACACTTACCTCACAATCAGCCCCAGCATTTT
V: TRBV5-4; D: TRBD2; J: TRBJ2-2; size: few; CDR3: CAVRELAGGPNTGELFF; DNA: TGTGCCGTCCGGGAGCTAGCGGGGGGCCCGAACACCGGGGAGCTGTTTTTT
V: TRBV2; D: .; J: TRBJ1-5; size: .; CDR3: CASSDGWGNQPQHF; DNA: TGTGCCAGCAGTGATGGATGGGGGAATCAGCCCCAGCATTTT
V: TRBV5-1; D: .; J: TRBJ2-5; size: few; CDR3: CASSPRGRLVETQYF; DNA: TGCGCCAGCAGCCCGAGGGGACGGCTGGTGGAGACCCAGTACTTC
V: TRBV12-3/TRBV12-4; D: .; J: TRBJ2-1; size: many; CDR3: CASSLRGASYNEQFF; DNA: TGTGCCAGCAGCCTCCGGGGGGCGTCCTACAATGAGCAGTTCTTC
V: TRBV12-3/TRBV12-4; D: .; J: TRBJ1-5; size: many; CDR3: CASSSTGSQPQHF; DNA: TGTGCCAGCAGTTCTACAGGGAGTCAGCCCCAGCATTTT
V: TRBV6-6; D: .; J: TRBJ1-4; size: .; CDR3: CASSYTGPNEKLFF; DNA: TGTGCCAGCAGTTACACAGGTCCTAATGAAAAACTGTTTTTT
V: TRBV19; D: TRBD2; J: TRBJ2-1; size: few; CDR3: CASRMTSGGYNEQFF; DNA: TGTGCCAGTAGGATGACTAGCGGGGGCTACAATGAGCAGTTCTTC
V: TRBV6-8; D: .; J: TRBJ2-5; size: many; CDR3: CASSLNRAKYQETQYF; DNA: TGTGCCAGCAGTTTAAACAGGGCCAAGTACCAAGAGACCCAGTACTTC
V: TRBV27; D: .; J: TRBJ1-1; size: .; CDR3: CASSLMGVKTEAFF; DNA: TGTGCCAGCAGTTTAATGGGGGTAAAGACTGAAGCTTTCTTT
V: TRBV27; D: .; J: TRBJ1-6; size: few; CDR3: CASSDGPYNSPLHF; DNA: TGTGCCAGCTCAGACGGACCGTATAATTCACCCCTCCACTTT
V: TRBV7-2; D: .; J: TRBJ2-1; size: many; CDR3: CASSASSYNEQFF; DNA: TGTGCCAGCAGCGCCAGCTCCTACAATGAGCAGTTCTTC
V: TRBV9; D: .; J: TRBJ2-7; size: .; CDR3: CASSVGNRGRGVQYEQYF; DNA: TGTGCCAGCAGCGTAGGAAACCGGGGCAGGGGAGTCCAGTACGAGCAGTACTTC
V: TRBV12-3/TRBV12-4; D: .; J: TRBJ2-2; size: many; CDR3: CASSFLVEGTSETGELFF; DNA: TGTGCCAGCAGTTTCCTAGTGGAGGGGACGTCCGAAACCGGGGAGCTGTTTTTT
V: TRBV7-9; D: .; J: TRBJ2-2; size: many; CDR3: CAFPETGELFF; DNA: TGTGCCTTTCCCGAGACCGGGGAGCTGTTTTTT
V: TRBV6-1; D: .; J: TRBJ2-7; size: .; CDR3: CASSEARRQYF; DNA: TGTGCCAGCAGTGAGGCGAGACGGCAGTACTTC
V: TRBV4-1; D: .; J: TRBJ1-2; size: .; CDR3: CASSQNDLGRGGYTF; DNA: TGCGCCAGCAGCCAAAACGATCTCGGTCGCGGCGGCTACACCTTC
V: TRBV7-8; D: .; J: TRBJ1-1; size: few; CDR3: CASSLEVEGFGEAFF; DNA: TGTGCCAGCAGCTTAGAAGTCGAGGGTTTTGGTGAAGCTTTCTTT
V: TRBV6-5; D: TRBD2; J: TRBJ2-3; size: .; CDR3: CASSFRLAGSTQYF; DNA: TGTGCCAGCAGTTTCAGACTAGCGGGGTCTACGCAGTATTTT
V: TRBV6-6; D: .; J: TRBJ2-7; size: .; CDR3: CASSLGLIGEQYF; DNA: TGTGCCAGCAGTCTTGGTCTCATTGGAGAGCAGTACTTC
V: TRBV7-8; D: .; J: TRBJ2-3; size: few; CDR3: CASSLDLVADTQYF; DNA: TGTGCCAGCAGCTTAGATCTAGTAGCGGATACGCAGTATTTT
V: TRBV6-1; D: TRBD1; J: TRBJ1-4; size: few; CDR3: CASSKFQGQDLTGGKLFF; DNA: TGTGCCAGCAGCAAATTCCAGGGACAGGACCTAACCGGCGGGAAACTGTTTTTT
V: TRBV5-6; D: .; J: TRBJ1-5; size: .; CDR3: CASSLAEQGSNQPQHF; DNA: TGTGCCAGCAGCTTGGCCGAGCAGGGAAGCAATCAGCCCCAGCATTTT
V: TRBV7-2; D: TRBD1; J: TRBJ2-1; size: many; CDR3: CASLGTGHSYNEQFF; DNA: TGTGCCAGTTTGGGGACAGGGCACTCCTACAATGAGCAGTTCTTC
V: TRBV24-1; D: TRBD2; J: TRBJ2-1; size: few; CDR3: CATSESHPGLARDEQFF; DNA: TGTGCCACCAGTGAATCCCATCCGGGACTAGCGAGGGATGAGCAGTTCTTC
V: TRBV6-2/TRBV6-3; D: .; J: TRBJ1-5; size: .; CDR3: CASSYQGSNQPQHF; DNA: TGTGCCAGCAGTTACCAAGGGAGCAATCAGCCCCAGCATTTT
V: TRBV5-3; D: .; J: TRBJ1-2; size: few; CDR3: CASSLYYPGEGGYTF; DNA: TGTGCCAGCAGCTTGTATTATCCGGGGGAGGGTGGCTACACCTTC
V: TRBV4-1; D: TRBD2; J: TRBJ2-4; size: few; CDR3: CASSQDGGGPDIQYF; DNA: TGCGCCAGCAGCCAAGATGGCGGGGGGCCGGACATTCAGTACTTC
V: TRBV6-5; D: TRBD1; J: TRBJ1-1; size: few; CDR3: CASSYSAGGSTEAFF; DNA: TGTGCCAGCAGTTACTCGGCAGGGGGGAGCACTGAAGCTTTCTTT
V: TRBV7-9; D: .; J: TRBJ2-1; size: many; CDR3: CASSAPGPEQFF; DNA: TGTGCCAGCAGCGCGCCGGGACCTGAGCAGTTCTTC